These T cell receptor beta chains were read from a single sample in a study of cytomegalovirus exposure and HLA in healthy donors. Measured with immunoSEQ multiplex PCR; TCRdb has only the in-frame clones, and not every one. The repertoire holds about 120,000 clones, with approximately 80% as singletons. Specimen: PBMCs. All receptors derive from a female donor in good health and CMV-seronegative. CDR3s include the opening cysteine and the closing phenylalanine or tryptophan.

v_gene	j_gene	len	CDR3aa
TRBV11-2	TRBJ2-3	14	CASSPGLASDTQYF
TRBV5-1	TRBJ2-1	16	CASSTSGTSGGEEQFF
TRBV19	TRBJ2-3	15	CAGKTGTGHPDTQYF
TRBV5-5	TRBJ1-5	15	CASSFGTGPNQPQHF
TRBV1	TRBJ1-2	19	CTGSQDGNRGYLIGYGYTF
TRBV5-6	TRBJ1-3	15	CASSATGRSGNTIYF
TRBV10-2	TRBJ1-1	12	CASSEPSGKAFF
TRBV5-4	TRBJ2-7	16	CASSQGGGQITYEQYF
TRBV7-9	TRBJ1-1	14	CASSQTGGFTEAFF
TRBV4-3	TRBJ2-7	14	CASSHDRGGYEQYF
TRBV5-6	TRBJ1-5	14	CASEIAGGDQPQHF
TRBV6-1	TRBJ1-1	14	CASSLQGSGFEAFF
TRBV4-2	TRBJ2-1	15	CASSLPGSLYNEQFF
TRBV2	TRBJ1-1	15	CASSETGTLNTEAFF
TRBV30	TRBJ2-3	13	CAWRQGYRDTQYF
TRBV14	.	14	CASSQRSVSYEQYF
TRBV27	TRBJ2-1	14	CASSYDRGYNEQFF
TRBV10-3	TRBJ2-2	14	CAISEISSTGELFF
TRBV5-4	TRBJ2-2	14	CASSLAGGAGELFF
TRBV5-6	TRBJ2-1	15	CASNRAGGQGNEQFF
TRBV5-1	TRBJ2-1	15	CASSLDDSGVNEQFF
TRBV4-1	TRBJ1-1	15	CASSQAGGANTEAFF
TRBV9	TRBJ2-3	15	CASSVEGAGTDTQYF
TRBV4-2	TRBJ1-3	19	CASSQEVTGQGSSGNTIYF
TRBV5-1	TRBJ2-3	15	CASSLESRSTDTQYF
TRBV30	TRBJ2-5	14	CAWRRPGSAETQYF
TRBV5-6	TRBJ1-2	14	CASSSGTSVYGYTF
TRBV11-2	TRBJ2-3	14	CASSPPSRTDTQYF
TRBV9	TRBJ2-3	15	CASSPGQGVTDTQYF
TRBV18	TRBJ1-3	16	CASSPRGGISGNTIYF
TRBV7-2	TRBJ1-1	12	CASSLAGAEAFF
TRBV27	TRBJ1-5	13	CASSLSRNQPQHF
TRBV19	TRBJ1-5	17	CASSFPPGGVRNQPQHF
TRBV7-9	TRBJ1-5	13	CASSLGETGERHF
TRBV20-1	TRBJ1-1	11	CSARKGTEAFF
TRBV5-4	TRBJ1-4	16	CASSSTDSPFNEKLFF
TRBV11-3	TRBJ2-7	14	CASSSDPPPGEQYF
TRBV4-1	TRBJ1-2	15	CASSQDSTGDYGYTF
TRBV5-6	TRBJ2-2	16	CASSLTRGGNTGELFF
TRBV5-1	TRBJ1-1	14	CASSLDSRPEEAFF
TRBV4-1	TRBJ2-7	15	CASSQGQDTIYEQYF
TRBV4-1	TRBJ1-5	15	CASSPPSGGNQPQHF
TRBV6-5	TRBJ2-5	14	CASSYAPHRETQYF
TRBV2	TRBJ2-1	13	CASTILAASEQFF
TRBV28	TRBJ1-6	12	CASSFSNSPLHF